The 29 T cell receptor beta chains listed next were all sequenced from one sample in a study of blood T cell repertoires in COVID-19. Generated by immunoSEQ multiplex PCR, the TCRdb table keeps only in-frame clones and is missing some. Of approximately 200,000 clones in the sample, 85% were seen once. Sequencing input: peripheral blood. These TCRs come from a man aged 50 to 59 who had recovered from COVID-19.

CDR3 sequence reads: CASSLRRNTGELFF. The DNA for the CDR3 is TGTGCCAGCAGCCTCAGGCGGAACACCGGGGAGCTGTTTTTT. The chain has TRBV2 and TRBJ2-2; D call uncertain. Germline CDR1 is SNHLY and CDR2 is FYNNEI. With 6 bases removed from V and 1 base from J, the gap between germline ends came to 9 bases. CDR3 length equals 14 residues.

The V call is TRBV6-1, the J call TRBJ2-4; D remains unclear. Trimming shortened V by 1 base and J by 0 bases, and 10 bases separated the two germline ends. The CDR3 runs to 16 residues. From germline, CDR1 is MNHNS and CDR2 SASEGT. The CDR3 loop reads CASSEDWAIAKNIQYF. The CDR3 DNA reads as TGTGCCAGCAGTGAAGACTGGGCTATAGCCAAAAACATTCAGTACTTC.

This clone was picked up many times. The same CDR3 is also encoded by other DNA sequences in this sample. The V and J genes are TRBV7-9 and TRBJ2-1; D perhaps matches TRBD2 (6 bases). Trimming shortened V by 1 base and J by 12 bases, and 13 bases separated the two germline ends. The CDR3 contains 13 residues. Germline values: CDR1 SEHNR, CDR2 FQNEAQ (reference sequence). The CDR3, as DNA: TGTGCCAGCAGCTTAGAGAGTGGAGGGAGGCAGTTCTTC. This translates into CASSLESGGRQFF.

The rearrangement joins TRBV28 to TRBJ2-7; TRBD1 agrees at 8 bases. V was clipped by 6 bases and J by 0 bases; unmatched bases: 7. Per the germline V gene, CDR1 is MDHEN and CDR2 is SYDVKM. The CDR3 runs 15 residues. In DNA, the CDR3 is TGTGCCAGCAGGGCAGGGGGCCCCAGCTCCTACGAGCAGTACTTC. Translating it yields CASRAGGPSSYEQYF.

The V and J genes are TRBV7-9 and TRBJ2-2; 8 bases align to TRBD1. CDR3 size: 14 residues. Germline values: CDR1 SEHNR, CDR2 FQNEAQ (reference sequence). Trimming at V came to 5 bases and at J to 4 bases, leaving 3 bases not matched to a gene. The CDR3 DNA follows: TGTGCCAGCAGCGATACAGGGGGCACCGGGGAGCTGTTTTTT. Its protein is CASSDTGGTGELFF.

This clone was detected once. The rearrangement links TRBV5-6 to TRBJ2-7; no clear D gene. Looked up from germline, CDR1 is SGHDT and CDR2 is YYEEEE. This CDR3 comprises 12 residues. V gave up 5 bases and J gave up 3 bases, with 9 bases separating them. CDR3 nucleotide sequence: TGTGCCAGCAGTTCTAAATACTACGAGCAGTACTTC. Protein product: CASSSKYYEQYF. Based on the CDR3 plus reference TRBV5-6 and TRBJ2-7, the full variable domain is DAGVTQSPTHLIKTRGQQVTLRCSPKSGHDTVSWYQQALGQGPQFIFQYYEEEERQRGNFPDRFSGHQFPNYSSELNVNALLLGDSALYLCASSSKYYEQYFGPGTRLTVT.

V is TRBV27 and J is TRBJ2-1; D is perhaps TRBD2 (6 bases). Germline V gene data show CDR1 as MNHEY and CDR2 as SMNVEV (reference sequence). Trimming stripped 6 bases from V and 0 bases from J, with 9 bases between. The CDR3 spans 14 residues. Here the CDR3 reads CASRGLSSYNEQFF. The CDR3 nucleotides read TGTGCCAGCAGAGGACTAAGCTCCTACAATGAGCAGTTCTTC.

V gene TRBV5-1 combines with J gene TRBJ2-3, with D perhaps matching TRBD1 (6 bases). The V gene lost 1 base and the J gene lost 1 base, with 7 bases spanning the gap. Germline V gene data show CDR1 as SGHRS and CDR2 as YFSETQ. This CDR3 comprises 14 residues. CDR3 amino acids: CASSLSGGTDTQYF. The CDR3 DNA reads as TGCGCCAGCAGCTTGTCAGGGGGCACAGATACGCAGTATTTT.

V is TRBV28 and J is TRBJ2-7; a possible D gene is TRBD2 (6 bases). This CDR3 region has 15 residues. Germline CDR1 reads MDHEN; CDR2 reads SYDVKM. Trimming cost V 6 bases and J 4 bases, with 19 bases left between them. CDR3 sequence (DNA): TGTGCCAGCAGCCCCCAAGGAGGGAAGAGGTACGAGCAGTACTTC. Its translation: CASSPQGGKRYEQYF.

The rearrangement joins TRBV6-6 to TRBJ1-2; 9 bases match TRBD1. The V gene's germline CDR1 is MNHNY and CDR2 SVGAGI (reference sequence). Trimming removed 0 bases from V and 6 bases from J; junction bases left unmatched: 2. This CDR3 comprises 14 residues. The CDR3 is CASSYSQGADGYTF. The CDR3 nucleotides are TGTGCCAGCAGTTACTCACAGGGGGCAGATGGCTACACCTTC.

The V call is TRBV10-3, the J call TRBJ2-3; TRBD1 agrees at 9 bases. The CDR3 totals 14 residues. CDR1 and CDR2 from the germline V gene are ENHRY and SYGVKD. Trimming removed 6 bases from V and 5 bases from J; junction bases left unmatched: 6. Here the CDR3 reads CAISRDRAIDTQYF. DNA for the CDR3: TGTGCCATCAGCCGGGACAGGGCGATAGATACGCAGTATTTT.

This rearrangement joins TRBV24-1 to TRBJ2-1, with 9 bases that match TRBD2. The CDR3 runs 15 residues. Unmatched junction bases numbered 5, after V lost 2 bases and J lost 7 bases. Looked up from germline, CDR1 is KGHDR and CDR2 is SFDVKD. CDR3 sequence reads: CATSDYLAGTNEQFF. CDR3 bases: TGTGCCACCAGTGATTATCTAGCGGGAACTAATGAGCAGTTCTTC.

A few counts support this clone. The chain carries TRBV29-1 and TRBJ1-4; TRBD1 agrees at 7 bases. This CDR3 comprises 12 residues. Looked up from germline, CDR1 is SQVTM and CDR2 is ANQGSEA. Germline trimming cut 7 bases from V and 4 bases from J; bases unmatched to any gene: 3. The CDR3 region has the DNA TGCAGCGGACGACAGGGTAATGAAAAACTGTTTTTT. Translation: CSGRQGNEKLFF. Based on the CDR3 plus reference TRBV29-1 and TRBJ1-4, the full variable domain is SAVISQKPSRDICQRGTSLTIQCQVDSQVTMMFWYRQQPGQSLTLIATANQGSEATYESGFVIDKFPISRPNLTFSTLTVSNMSPEDSSIYLCSGRQGNEKLFFGSGTQLSVL.

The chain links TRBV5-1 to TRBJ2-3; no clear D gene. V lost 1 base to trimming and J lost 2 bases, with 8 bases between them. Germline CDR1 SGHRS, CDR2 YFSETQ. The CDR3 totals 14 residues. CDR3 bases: TGCGCCAGCAGCTTGCAGGCCCACACAGATACGCAGTATTTT. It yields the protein CASSLQAHTDTQYF. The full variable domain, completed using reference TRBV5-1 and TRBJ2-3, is KAGVTQTPRYLIKTRGQQVTLSCSPISGHRSVSWYQQTPGQGLQFLFEYFSETQRNKGNFPGRFSGRQFSNSRSEMNVSTLELGDSALYLCASSLQAHTDTQYFGPGTRLTVL.

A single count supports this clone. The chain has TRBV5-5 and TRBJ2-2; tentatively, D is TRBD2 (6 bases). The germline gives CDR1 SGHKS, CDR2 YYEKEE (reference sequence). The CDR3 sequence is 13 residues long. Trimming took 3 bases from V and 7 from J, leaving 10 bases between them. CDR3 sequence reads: CASSWRGHGELFF. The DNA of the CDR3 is TGTGCCAGCAGCTGGCGGGGTCACGGGGAGCTGTTTTTT.

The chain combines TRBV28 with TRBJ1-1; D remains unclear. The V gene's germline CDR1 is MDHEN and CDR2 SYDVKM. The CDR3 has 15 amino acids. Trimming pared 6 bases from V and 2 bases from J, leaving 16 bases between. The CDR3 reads CASSHSGLGNTEAFF. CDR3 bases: TGTGCCAGCAGCCACTCCGGACTCGGAAACACTGAAGCTTTCTTT.

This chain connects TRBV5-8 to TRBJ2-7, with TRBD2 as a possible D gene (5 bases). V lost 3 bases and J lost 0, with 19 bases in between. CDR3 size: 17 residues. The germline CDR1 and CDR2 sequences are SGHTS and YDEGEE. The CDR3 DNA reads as TGTGCCAGCAGCTGGACCTGGAGCGGAGTTGGCTCCTACGAGCAGTACTTC. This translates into CASSWTWSGVGSYEQYF.

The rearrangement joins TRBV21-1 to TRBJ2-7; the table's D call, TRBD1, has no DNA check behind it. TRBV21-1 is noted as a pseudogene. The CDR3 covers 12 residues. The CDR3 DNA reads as TGTGCCAGCAAAGAGGGGGTTAACGAGCAGTACTTC. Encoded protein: CASKEGVNEQYF.

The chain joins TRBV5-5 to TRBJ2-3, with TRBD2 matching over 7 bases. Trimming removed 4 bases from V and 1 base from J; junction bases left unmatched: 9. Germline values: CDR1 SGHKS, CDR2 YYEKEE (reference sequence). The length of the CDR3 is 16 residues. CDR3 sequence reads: CASSPTRGVGTDTQYF. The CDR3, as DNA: TGTGCCAGCAGCCCTACACGGGGGGTAGGCACAGATACGCAGTATTTT.

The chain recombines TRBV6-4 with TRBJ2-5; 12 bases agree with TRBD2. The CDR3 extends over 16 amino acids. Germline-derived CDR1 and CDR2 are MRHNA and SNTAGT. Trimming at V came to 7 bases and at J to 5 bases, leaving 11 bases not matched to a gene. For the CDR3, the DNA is TGTGCCAGCACACGGCTAGCGGGAGGGCCGGAGGAGACCCAGTACTTC. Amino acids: CASTRLAGGPEETQYF.

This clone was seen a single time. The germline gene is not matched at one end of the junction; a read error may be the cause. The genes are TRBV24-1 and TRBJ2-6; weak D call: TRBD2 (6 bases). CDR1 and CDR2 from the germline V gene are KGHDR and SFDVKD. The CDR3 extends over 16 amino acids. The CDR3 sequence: CATSDSGVGGANVLTF. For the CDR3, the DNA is TGTGCCACCAGCGATTCGGGGGTGGGAGGGGCCAACGTCCTGACTTTC.

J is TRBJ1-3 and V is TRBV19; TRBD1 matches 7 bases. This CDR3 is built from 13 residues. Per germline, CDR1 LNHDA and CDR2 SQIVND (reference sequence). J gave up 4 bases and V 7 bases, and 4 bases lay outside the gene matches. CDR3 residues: CASTGQPGNTIYF. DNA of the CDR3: TGTGCCAGTACGGGACAGCCAGGAAACACCATATATTTT.

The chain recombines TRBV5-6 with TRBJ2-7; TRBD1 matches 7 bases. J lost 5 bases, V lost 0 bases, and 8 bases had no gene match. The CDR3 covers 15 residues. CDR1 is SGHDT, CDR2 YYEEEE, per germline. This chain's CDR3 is CASSLVDRVADEQYF. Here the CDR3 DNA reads TGTGCCAGCAGCTTGGTCGACAGGGTTGCGGACGAGCAGTACTTC.

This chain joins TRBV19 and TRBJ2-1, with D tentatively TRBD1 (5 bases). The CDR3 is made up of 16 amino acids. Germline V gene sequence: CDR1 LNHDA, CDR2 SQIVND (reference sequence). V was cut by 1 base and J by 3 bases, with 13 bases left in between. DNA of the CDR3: TGTGCCAGTAGTATAGGGGGTAGCAGGGTCTACAATGAGCAGTTCTTC. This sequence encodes CASSIGGSRVYNEQFF.

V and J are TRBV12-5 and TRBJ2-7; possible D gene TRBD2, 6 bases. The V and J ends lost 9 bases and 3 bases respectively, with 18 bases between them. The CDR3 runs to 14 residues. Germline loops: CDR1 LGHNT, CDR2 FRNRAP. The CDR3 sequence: CARDDGEVGYEQYF. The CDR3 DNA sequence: TGTGCTAGGGATGATGGGGAGGTAGGCTACGAGCAGTACTTC.

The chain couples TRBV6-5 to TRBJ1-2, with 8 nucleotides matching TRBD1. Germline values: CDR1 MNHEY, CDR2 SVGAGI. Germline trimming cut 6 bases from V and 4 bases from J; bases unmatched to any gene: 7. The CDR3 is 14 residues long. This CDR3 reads CASRRDRSFYGYTF. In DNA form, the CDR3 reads TGTGCCAGCAGACGGGACAGGTCCTTCTATGGCTACACCTTC.

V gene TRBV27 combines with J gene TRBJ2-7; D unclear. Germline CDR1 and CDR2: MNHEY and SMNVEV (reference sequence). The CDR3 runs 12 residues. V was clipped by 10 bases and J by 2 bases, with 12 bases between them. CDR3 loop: CATRLAPYEQYF. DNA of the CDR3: TGTGCCACGAGACTGGCACCCTACGAGCAGTACTTC.

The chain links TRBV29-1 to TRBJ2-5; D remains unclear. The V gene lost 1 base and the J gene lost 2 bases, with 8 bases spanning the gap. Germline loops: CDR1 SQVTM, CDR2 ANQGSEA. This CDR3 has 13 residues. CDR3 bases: TGCAGCGTTGAAGGACTGGCACAAGAGACCCAGTACTTC. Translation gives CSVEGLAQETQYF.

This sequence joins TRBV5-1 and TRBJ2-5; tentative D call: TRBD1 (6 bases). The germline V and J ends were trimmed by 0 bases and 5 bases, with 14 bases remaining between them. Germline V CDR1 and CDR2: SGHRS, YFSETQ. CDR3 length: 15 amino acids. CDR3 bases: TGCGCCAGCAGCTTGGGAGGGGGACCCGGGGAGACCCAGTACTTC. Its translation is CASSLGGGPGETQYF.